The 27 T cell receptor beta chains reported below all come from one sample, sequenced in a study of PD-1 blockade in classical Hodgkin lymphoma. The time point was: cycle 4 day 1 (C4D1), after more than 5 weeks of nivolumab. Autologous stem cell transplantation was followed by relapse in every patient, and brentuximab vedotin exposure varied. TCRdb's copy holds only in-frame clones and misses some; the assay was immunoSEQ multiplex PCR. This table has about 89,000 clones, approximately 90% appearing once. The sample here was peripheral blood mononuclear cells (PBMCs), taken before the fourth cycle of nivolumab. The receptors come from a human donor with classical Hodgkin lymphoma.

CDR3 DNA sequence: TGTGCTAGTGGTTTAACAGGGGGGACTGAAGCTTTCTTT. It encodes CASGLTGGTEAFF. The rearrangement links TRBV12-5 to TRBJ1-1; 8 nucleotides align to TRBD1. Trimming took 3 bases from V and 5 from J; bases not matched to a gene: 2. CDR1 and CDR2 (germline): LGHNT, FRNRAP. This CDR3 has 13 amino acids.

The gene calls are TRBV15 and TRBJ2-3; D not resolved. Trimming shortened V by 0 bases and J by 7 bases, and 8 bases separated the two germline ends. In germline, CDR1 is LNHNV, CDR2 YYDKDF (reference sequence). The CDR3 totals 13 residues. CDR3 sequence reads: CATSRDLVYTQYF. CDR3 DNA: TGTGCCACCAGCAGAGATCTAGTTTATACGCAGTATTTT.

The rearrangement links TRBV6-1 to TRBJ2-7; 8 bases line up with TRBD2. There are 15 residues in the CDR3. The V gene's germline CDR1 is MNHNS and CDR2 SASEGT. V trimming: 4 bases; J trimming: 1 base; junction bases outside the gene matches: 6. CDR3 coding DNA: TGTGCCAGCAGTGGGTGGACTAGCAGTTCCTACGAGCAGTACTTC. Encoded protein: CASSGWTSSSYEQYF.

The chain carries TRBV12-5 and TRBJ2-3; D gene uncertain. The germline V gene has CDR1 LGHNT and CDR2 FRNRAP. Trimming took off 6 bases at V and 2 bases at J, with 3 bases between the two ends. CDR3 length: 11 residues. CDR3 in DNA: TGTGCTAGTGGAAACACAGATACGCAGTATTTT. Amino acids: CASGNTDTQYF.

The genes are TRBV2 and TRBJ2-3, with D hard to call. This CDR3 has 13 amino acids. Per the germline V gene, CDR1 is SNHLY and CDR2 is FYNNEI. V was trimmed by 4 bases and J by 6 bases, leaving 11 bases between them. The CDR3 nucleotides read TGTGCCAGCAGTGGTGAGTTGGGTGATACGCAGTATTTT. Its translation is CASSGELGDTQYF.

This rearrangement joins TRBV5-8 to TRBJ2-5, with D perhaps matching TRBD2 (6 bases). The CDR3 spans 14 residues. V gave up 4 bases and J gave up 3 bases, with 13 bases separating them. The V gene's germline CDR1 is SGHTS and CDR2 YDEGEE. As DNA, the CDR3 is TGTGCCAGCAGCCCGGAGGGTCTTAAAGAGACCCAGTACTTC. Its protein product is CASSPEGLKETQYF.

The J gene is TRBJ1-2, the V gene TRBV18; 7 positions match TRBD1. Trimming took 6 bases from V and 8 from J; bases not matched to a gene: 3. This CDR3 spans 11 amino acids. Germline lookup yields CDR1 KGHSH and CDR2 LQKENI. CDR3 in amino acids: CASSPGQGYTF. The DNA for the CDR3 is TGTGCCAGCTCTCCGGGACAGGGCTACACCTTC. Based on the CDR3 plus reference TRBV18 and TRBJ1-2, the full variable domain is NAGVMQNPRHLVRRRGQEARLRCSPMKGHSHVYWYRQLPEEGLKFMVYLQKENIIDESGMPKERFSAEFPKEGPSILRIQQVVRGDSAAYFCASSPGQGYTFGSGTRLTVV.

The chain joins TRBV2 to TRBJ2-3; 12 bases align to TRBD2. CDR1 and CDR2 (germline): SNHLY, FYNNEI. This CDR3 contains 17 residues. The ends lost 10 bases at V and 1 base at J; junction bases unmatched: 12. CDR3 protein: CATLLPSGGAGTDTQYF. DNA of the CDR3: TGTGCCACTCTACTACCTAGCGGGGGGGCTGGCACAGATACGCAGTATTTT.

This clone was found a few times. The CDR3 loop reads CASRKQGEQFF. CDR3 bases: TGTGCCAGCAGGAAACAAGGGGAGCAGTTCTTC. This chain joins TRBV6-6 and TRBJ2-1; no definite D call. The germline gives CDR1 MNHNY, CDR2 SVGAGI (reference sequence). V dropped 6 bases and J dropped 10 bases, with 10 bases sitting between them. The CDR3 runs to 11 residues.

V usage is TRBV28 and J usage is TRBJ2-2; D is ambiguous. The CDR3 covers 13 residues. Trimming removed 7 bases from V and 7 bases from J, with 13 bases in between. CDR1 and CDR2 (germline): MDHEN, SYDVKM. The CDR3 reads CASNLDVDGELFF. The CDR3 bases are TGTGCCAGCAATCTTGACGTGGACGGGGAGCTGTTTTTT.

The CDR3 DNA is TGCGCCAGCAGCCAAGAAGGGCCAGGGGTCATTACCTACGAGCAGTACTTC. Translated: CASSQEGPGVITYEQYF. The chain carries TRBV4-3 and TRBJ2-7, with D possibly being TRBD1 (6 bases). V lost 0 bases and J lost 2, with 17 bases in between. CDR1 LGHNA and CDR2 YSLEER come from the germline V gene. The CDR3 has 17 amino acids.

V is TRBV7-3 and J is TRBJ2-3; tentatively, D is TRBD1 (6 bases). The CDR3 length is 18 residues. Germline loops: CDR1 SGHTA, CDR2 FQGTGA. Trimming left V 2 bases short and J 1 base short, with 19 bases between. CDR3 protein: CASSLVGPTGLGTDTQYF. In DNA form, the CDR3 reads TGTGCCAGCAGCTTAGTCGGTCCTACAGGGCTCGGCACAGATACGCAGTATTTT.

The chain couples TRBV7-9 to TRBJ1-5; D remains ambiguous. V was clipped by 0 bases and J by 4 bases, with 4 bases between them. In germline, CDR1 is SEHNR, CDR2 FQNEAQ (reference sequence). This CDR3 has 13 amino acids. The CDR3 loop is CASSLALNQPQHF. The CDR3 DNA reads TGTGCCAGCAGCTTAGCCCTTAATCAGCCCCAGCATTTT.

CDR3 nucleotides: TGTGCCATCAGAGGGACAGGGTTTGAGAATGAAGCTTTCTTT. Encoded protein: CAIRGTGFENEAFF. This chain uses TRBV10-3 with TRBJ1-1; 9 bases match TRBD1. In germline, CDR1 is ENHRY, CDR2 SYGVKD. Trimming removed 6 bases from V and 7 bases from J; junction bases left unmatched: 9. This CDR3 is built from 14 residues.

This clone showed up just once. The genes are TRBV7-9 and TRBJ2-7, with 11 positions matching TRBD1. The CDR3 covers 15 residues. CDR1 and CDR2 (germline): SEHNR, FQNEAQ (reference sequence). The ends lost 5 bases at V and 4 bases at J; junction bases unmatched: 7. This CDR3 reads CASSKWTGGLYEQYF. CDR3 in DNA: TGTGCCAGCAGCAAGTGGACAGGGGGCCTGTACGAGCAGTACTTC.

The chain uses TRBV5-1 and TRBJ2-1; 8 bases are a match to TRBD1. The CDR3 extends over 15 amino acids. V lost 2 bases to trimming and J lost 8 bases; unmatched junction nucleotides: 9. Germline V lookup: CDR1 SGHRS, CDR2 YFSETQ. CDR3 residues: CASSLGQGTADEQFF. In DNA form, the CDR3 reads TGCGCCAGCAGCTTAGGACAGGGAACGGCGGATGAGCAGTTCTTC.

This clone appeared a few times. The J gene is TRBJ1-4, the V gene TRBV28; 9 nucleotides line up with TRBD1. This CDR3 comprises 14 residues. Germline CDR1 is MDHEN and CDR2 is SYDVKM. The trim removed 7 bases at V and 4 bases at J, leaving 4 bases unmatched. CDR3: CASIGGQGNEKLFF. The CDR3 DNA follows: TGTGCCAGCATTGGGGGACAGGGTAATGAAAAACTGTTTTTT.

V usage is TRBV18 and J usage is TRBJ1-1, with no clear D. Trimming left V 3 bases short and J 1 base short, with 3 bases between. Germline CDR1 and CDR2: KGHSH and LQKENI. The CDR3 extends over 12 amino acids. CDR3 protein: CASSPTNTEAFF. CDR3 DNA: TGTGCCAGCTCACCGACGAACACTGAAGCTTTCTTT. Supplemented by reference TRBV18 and TRBJ1-1, the full variable domain reads NAGVMQNPRHLVRRRGQEARLRCSPMKGHSHVYWYRQLPEEGLKFMVYLQKENIIDESGMPKERFSAEFPKEGPSILRIQQVVRGDSAAYFCASSPTNTEAFFGQGTRLTVV.

This clone was found once. The chain is built from TRBV5-1 and TRBJ1-2; D gene unclear. From germline, CDR1 is SGHRS and CDR2 YFSETQ. The length of the CDR3 is 14 residues. With 0 bases removed from V and 4 bases from J, the gap between germline ends came to 10 bases. The DNA of the CDR3 is TGCGCCAGCAGCTTGGGACGCGAGGGCTATGGCTACACCTTC. It specifies CASSLGREGYGYTF.

This chain connects TRBV30 to TRBJ1-4, with D possibly being TRBD1 (5 bases). The CDR3 consists of 14 residues. In germline, CDR1 is GTSNPN, CDR2 SVGIG (reference sequence). Trimming shortened V by 4 bases and J by 4 bases, and 13 bases separated the two germline ends. The CDR3 DNA reads TGTGCCTGGACCGCAGACAGATATAATGAAAAACTGTTTTTT. This translates into CAWTADRYNEKLFF.

This sequence joins TRBV4-2 and TRBJ2-2; a weak D match, TRBD2 (7 bases). Germline-derived CDR1 and CDR2 are LGHNA and YNFKEQ. This CDR3 is built from 17 residues. Deletions cut 4 bases from V and 0 bases from J, with 15 bases between. The CDR3 region is CASSPLRGAANTGELFF. The CDR3 DNA follows: TGTGCCAGCAGCCCCCTACGGGGGGCCGCGAACACCGGGGAGCTGTTTTTT.

The chain recombines TRBV11-2 with TRBJ2-2; D tentatively reads TRBD1 or TRBD2 (6 bases each). The CDR3 is made up of 16 amino acids. CDR1 SGHAT and CDR2 FQNNGV come from the germline V gene. V was cut by 4 bases and J by 0 bases, with 12 bases left in between. The CDR3 reads CASSSLGGSNTGELFF. CDR3 DNA: TGTGCCAGCAGCTCCCTGGGGGGCTCGAACACCGGGGAGCTGTTTTTT.

The V gene is TRBV25-1, the J gene TRBJ2-1; 12 bases fit TRBD2. Trimming at V came to 4 bases and at J to 3 bases, leaving 4 bases not matched to a gene. Germline V gene sequence: CDR1 MGHDK, CDR2 SYGVNS. This CDR3 comprises 16 residues. CDR3 DNA sequence: TGTGCCAGCAGTGTCGGACTAGCGGGGATCTACAATGAGCAGTTCTTC. Protein product: CASSVGLAGIYNEQFF.

This chain joins TRBV7-8 and TRBJ1-2; 7 bases are shared with TRBD1. The CDR3 is made up of 14 amino acids. CDR1 is SGHVS and CDR2 is FQNEAQ in the germline V gene. V lost 5 bases and J lost 5; bases outside the gene matches: 8. The CDR3 DNA is TGTGCCAGCAGCGAACTACCGGGACAGTATGGCTACACCTTC. It encodes CASSELPGQYGYTF.

The chain links TRBV13 to TRBJ2-1, with D tentatively TRBD1 (6 bases). V was trimmed by 5 bases and J by 1 base, leaving 12 bases between them. Germline CDR1 reads PRHDT; CDR2 reads FYEKMQ (reference sequence). This CDR3 spans 15 amino acids. The CDR3 DNA follows: TGTGCCAGCAGCACAAAAACAGGGTCCTACAATGAGCAGTTCTTC. Protein: CASSTKTGSYNEQFF.

The V call is TRBV29-1, the J call TRBJ2-2; TRBD1 aligns across 9 bases. Germline CDR1 SQVTM, CDR2 ANQGSEA. This CDR3 is 13 amino acids long. Losses at the gene ends were 5 bases for V and 5 bases for J; bases not matched to a gene: 3. The CDR3 coding sequence is TGCAGCGTTTGGGACAGGGCTACCGGGGAGCTGTTTTTT. Protein sequence: CSVWDRATGELFF.

The CDR3 DNA sequence: TGTGCCTGGAGTTTTGCAGGGACAAACTATGGCTACACCTTC. Residues: CAWSFAGTNYGYTF. The chain employs TRBV30 and TRBJ1-2; TRBD1 might be the D (6 bases). The CDR3 runs to 14 residues. V lost 2 bases, J lost 2 bases, and 12 bases lay in between. Germline assignment: CDR1 GTSNPN and CDR2 SVGIG (reference sequence).